What follows are 4 T cell receptor beta chains derived from one specimen sequenced in a study of control samples from healthy donors and cancer patients. Sequencing was performed with immunoSEQ multiplex PCR; in TCRdb, only in-frame clones are kept and a portion is missing. There are about 92,000 clones in the sample; roughly four fifths occur only once, and approximately 9.8% lies in the top ten. The sample was blood. All receptors derive from a woman aged 55-70 years in good health.

The chain has TRBV5-1 and TRBJ1-4; no clear D gene. The CDR3 loop spans 13 amino acids. Germline V gives CDR1 SGHRS, CDR2 YFSETQ. V lost 5 bases to trimming and J lost 4 bases, with 9 bases between them. The CDR3 protein is CASSYTNNEKLFF. CDR3 bases: TGCGCCAGCAGTTACACCAATAATGAAAAACTGTTTTTT.

The V call is TRBV24-1, the J call TRBJ2-2, with 7 bases that match TRBD1. The CDR3 runs to 14 residues. Germline V gene data show CDR1 as KGHDR and CDR2 as SFDVKD. Trimming removed 3 bases from V and 7 bases from J; junction bases left unmatched: 4. CDR3 nucleotide sequence: TGTGCCACCAGTGATCGCCGGACAGGCGGGGAGCTGTTTTTT. Protein product: CATSDRRTGGELFF.

The chain links TRBV5-4 to TRBJ2-1, with D unclear. V was pared by 2 bases and J by 9 bases, with 6 bases between. The germline V gene has CDR1 SGHNT and CDR2 YYREEE (reference sequence). The CDR3 contains 11 residues. The CDR3 spells CASSFSIEQFF. CDR3 in DNA: TGTGCCAGCAGCTTTAGCATTGAGCAGTTCTTC.

This sequence joins TRBV7-2 and TRBJ1-2, with TRBD1 matching 10 bases. This CDR3 is built from 14 residues. The junction had 7 bases not matched to a gene; V was cut back by 5 bases and J by 7 bases. Germline CDR1 and CDR2: SGHTA and FQGNSA. The CDR3, as DNA: TGTGCCAGCAGCCCTAGACAGGGGGCGGGTGGCTACACCTTC. Translation: CASSPRQGAGGYTF.